Listed below are T cell receptor beta chains from one sample, sequenced in a study of cytomegalovirus exposure and HLA in healthy donors. Method: immunoSEQ multiplex PCR; TCRdb's copy keeps in-frame clones and lacks some. This table has around 110,000 clones, around 73% appearing once. The sequencing input was PBMCs. All receptors come from a man aged 25 to 45 in good health and CMV-seronegative. Both conserved end residues are part of each CDR3. Each record gives: CDR3 protein, CDR3 DNA, V gene, D gene, J gene, clone size. D genes are given only for firm matches. Where a row states a size, it is once, few, many or the class of an expanded clone; other rows omit it.

cdr3_aa: CASRTQVNQETQYF
cdr3_nt: TGTGCCAGCAGAACCCAGGTAAACCAAGAGACCCAGTACTTC
v_call: TRBV6-1
d_call: -
j_call: TRBJ2-5
clone_size: -

cdr3_aa: CASSPQGGAGQETQYF
cdr3_nt: TGTGCCAGCAGCCCTCAAGGGGGGGCGGGTCAAGAGACCCAGTACTTC
v_call: TRBV7-6
d_call: -
j_call: TRBJ2-5
clone_size: -

cdr3_aa: CASSSGQGINEQYF
cdr3_nt: TGTGCCAGCAGTTCGGGACAGGGGATCAACGAGCAGTACTTC
v_call: TRBV28
d_call: TRBD1
j_call: TRBJ2-7
clone_size: -

cdr3_aa: CASSRVRTGQPQHF
cdr3_nt: TGCGCCAGCTCCAGGGTCAGGACGGGCCAGCCCCAGCATTTT
v_call: TRBV10-1
d_call: -
j_call: TRBJ1-5
clone_size: -

cdr3_aa: CASSLHRRIQGVGQPQHF
cdr3_nt: TGTGCCAGCAGCTTACACCGACGAATACAGGGTGTGGGTCAGCCCCAGCATTTT
v_call: TRBV7-8
d_call: -
j_call: TRBJ1-5
clone_size: few

cdr3_aa: CASSGGGSGYEQYF
cdr3_nt: TGTGCCAGCAGTGGGGGGGGGTCCGGTTACGAGCAGTACTTC
v_call: TRBV2
d_call: TRBD2
j_call: TRBJ2-7
clone_size: -

cdr3_aa: CASSLDSRGYGYTF
cdr3_nt: TGTGCCAGCAGCTTAGATAGTCGGGGATATGGCTACACCTTC
v_call: TRBV11-3
d_call: -
j_call: TRBJ1-2
clone_size: -

cdr3_aa: CASSLSGQGNSPLHF
cdr3_nt: TGTGCCAGCAGCTTATCAGGGCAGGGTAATTCACCCCTCCACTTT
v_call: TRBV7-9
d_call: -
j_call: TRBJ1-6
clone_size: -

cdr3_aa: CSVRPLTGGNTGELFF
cdr3_nt: TGCAGCGTTCGTCCCCTGACCGGGGGGAACACCGGGGAGCTGTTTTTT
v_call: TRBV29-1
d_call: -
j_call: TRBJ2-2
clone_size: -

cdr3_aa: CAWQGLAEYNEQFF
cdr3_nt: TGTGCCTGGCAGGGACTAGCGGAATATAATGAGCAGTTCTTC
v_call: TRBV30
d_call: TRBD2
j_call: TRBJ2-1
clone_size: -

cdr3_aa: CASSERLAGGGADTQYF
cdr3_nt: TGTGCCAGCAGTGAGAGGCTAGCGGGAGGTGGCGCAGATACGCAGTATTTT
v_call: TRBV6-1
d_call: TRBD2
j_call: TRBJ2-3
clone_size: -

cdr3_aa: CASIRGPGDGYTF
cdr3_nt: TGTGCTAGCATCCGGGGCCCGGGGGACGGCTACACCTTC
v_call: TRBV28
d_call: -
j_call: TRBJ1-2
clone_size: -

cdr3_aa: CASTRGTEHYEQYF
cdr3_nt: TGTGCCAGCACCAGAGGGACAGAACACTACGAGCAGTACTTC
v_call: TRBV6-1
d_call: TRBD1
j_call: TRBJ2-7
clone_size: -

cdr3_aa: CASRGGTEAFF
cdr3_nt: TGCGCCAGCAGGGGGGGCACTGAAGCTTTCTTT
v_call: TRBV5-1
d_call: -
j_call: TRBJ1-1
clone_size: -

cdr3_aa: CASSQGIFRPTEQETQYF
cdr3_nt: TGTGCCAGCAGCCAAGGTATCTTTAGACCGACAGAGCAAGAGACCCAGTACTTC
v_call: TRBV4-2
d_call: -
j_call: TRBJ2-5
clone_size: -

cdr3_aa: CASSVPGTGDINEKLFF
cdr3_nt: TGTGCCAGCAGTGTTCCAGGGACAGGGGATATTAATGAAAAACTGTTTTTT
v_call: TRBV6-1
d_call: TRBD1
j_call: TRBJ1-4
clone_size: -

cdr3_aa: CSVELRGESTEAFF
cdr3_nt: TGCAGCGTTGAGTTGCGGGGAGAGAGCACTGAAGCTTTCTTT
v_call: TRBV29-1
d_call: -
j_call: TRBJ1-1
clone_size: few

cdr3_aa: CASIGRGNTEAFF
cdr3_nt: TGTGCCAGCATTGGAAGGGGGAACACTGAAGCTTTCTTT
v_call: TRBV28
d_call: -
j_call: TRBJ1-1
clone_size: few

cdr3_aa: CASSATLTGTGKDYTF
cdr3_nt: TGTGCCAGCAGCGCAACCTTAACCGGGACAGGGAAGGACTACACCTTC
v_call: TRBV9
d_call: TRBD1
j_call: TRBJ1-2
clone_size: -